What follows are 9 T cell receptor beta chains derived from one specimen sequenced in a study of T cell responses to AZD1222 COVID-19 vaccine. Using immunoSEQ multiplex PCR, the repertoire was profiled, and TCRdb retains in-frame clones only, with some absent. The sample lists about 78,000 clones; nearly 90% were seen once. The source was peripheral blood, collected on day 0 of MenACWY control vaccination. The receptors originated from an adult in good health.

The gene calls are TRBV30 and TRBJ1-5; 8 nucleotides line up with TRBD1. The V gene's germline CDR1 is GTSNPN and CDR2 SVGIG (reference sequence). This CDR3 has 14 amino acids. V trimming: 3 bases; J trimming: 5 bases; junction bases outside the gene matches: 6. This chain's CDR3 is CAWSRDRGDQPQHF. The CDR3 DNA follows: TGTGCCTGGAGCCGAGACAGGGGCGATCAGCCCCAGCATTTT.

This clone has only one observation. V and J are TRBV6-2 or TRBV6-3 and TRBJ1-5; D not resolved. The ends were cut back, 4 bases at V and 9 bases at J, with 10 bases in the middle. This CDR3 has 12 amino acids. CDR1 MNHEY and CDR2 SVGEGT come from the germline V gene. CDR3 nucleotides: TGTGCCAGCAGTTTCGGTCCTCGGCCCCAGCATTTT. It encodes CASSFGPRPQHF.

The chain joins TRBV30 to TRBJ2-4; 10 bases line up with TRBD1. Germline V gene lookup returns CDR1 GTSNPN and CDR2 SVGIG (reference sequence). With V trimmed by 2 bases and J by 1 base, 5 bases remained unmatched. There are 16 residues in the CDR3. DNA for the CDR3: TGTGCCTGGAGTCTCAGACAGGGGGCGGCCAAAAACATTCAGTACTTC. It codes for CAWSLRQGAAKNIQYF.

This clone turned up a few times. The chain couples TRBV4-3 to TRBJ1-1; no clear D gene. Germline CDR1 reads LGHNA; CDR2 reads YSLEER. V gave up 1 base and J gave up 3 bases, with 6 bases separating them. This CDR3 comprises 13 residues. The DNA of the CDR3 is TGCGCCAGCAGCCAAGGGTCAGACACTGAAGCTTTCTTT. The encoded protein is CASSQGSDTEAFF.

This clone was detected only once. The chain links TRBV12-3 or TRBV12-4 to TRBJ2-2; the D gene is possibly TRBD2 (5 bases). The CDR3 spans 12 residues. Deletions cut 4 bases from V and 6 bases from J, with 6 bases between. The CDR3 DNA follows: TGTGCCAGCAGTTCCGGGGCCGGGGAGCTGTTTTTT. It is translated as CASSSGAGELFF.

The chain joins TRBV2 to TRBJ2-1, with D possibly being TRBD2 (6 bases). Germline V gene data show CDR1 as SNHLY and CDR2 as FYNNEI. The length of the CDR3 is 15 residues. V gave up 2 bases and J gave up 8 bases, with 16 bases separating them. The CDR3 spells CASSEFTAGLDEQFF. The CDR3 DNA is TGTGCCAGCAGTGAATTCACGGCGGGGCTAGATGAGCAGTTCTTC.

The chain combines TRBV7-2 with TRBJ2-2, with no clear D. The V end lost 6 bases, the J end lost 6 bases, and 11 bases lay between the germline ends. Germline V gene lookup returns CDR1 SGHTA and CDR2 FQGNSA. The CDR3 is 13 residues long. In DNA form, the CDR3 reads TGTGCCAGCAGGAACCTCGTCCCCGGGGAGCTGTTTTTT. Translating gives CASRNLVPGELFF.

The CDR3 sequence: CASSLTGQGRGETQYF. Here the CDR3 DNA reads TGCGCCAGCAGCTTGACGGGACAGGGTCGAGGAGAGACCCAGTACTTC. V usage is TRBV5-1 and J usage is TRBJ2-5, with TRBD1 matching 9 bases. With V trimmed by 1 base and J by 4 bases, 8 bases remained unmatched. The germline gives CDR1 SGHRS, CDR2 YFSETQ. The CDR3 contains 16 residues.

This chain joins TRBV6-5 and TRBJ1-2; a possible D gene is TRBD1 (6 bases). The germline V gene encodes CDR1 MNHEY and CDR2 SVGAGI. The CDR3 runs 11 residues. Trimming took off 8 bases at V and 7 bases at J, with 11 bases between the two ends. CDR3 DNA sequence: TGTGCCAGCTTGGGGGGCGGTGGCTACACCTTC. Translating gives CASLGGGGYTF.